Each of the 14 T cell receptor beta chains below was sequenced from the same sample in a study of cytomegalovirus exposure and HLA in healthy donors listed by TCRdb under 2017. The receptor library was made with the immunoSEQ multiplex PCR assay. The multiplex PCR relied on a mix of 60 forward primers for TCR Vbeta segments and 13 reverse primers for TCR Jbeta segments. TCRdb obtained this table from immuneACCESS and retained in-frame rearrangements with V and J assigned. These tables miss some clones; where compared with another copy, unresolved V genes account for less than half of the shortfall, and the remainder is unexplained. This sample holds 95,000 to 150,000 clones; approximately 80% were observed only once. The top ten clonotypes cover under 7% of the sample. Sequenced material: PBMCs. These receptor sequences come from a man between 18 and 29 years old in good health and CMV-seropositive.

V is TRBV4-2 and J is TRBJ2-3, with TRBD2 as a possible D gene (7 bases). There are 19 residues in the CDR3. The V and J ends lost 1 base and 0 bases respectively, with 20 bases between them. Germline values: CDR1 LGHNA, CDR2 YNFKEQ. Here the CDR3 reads CASSQVGPGGQSSTDTQYF. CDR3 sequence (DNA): TGTGCCAGCAGCCAAGTTGGACCGGGGGGCCAATCTAGCACAGATACGCAGTATTTT.

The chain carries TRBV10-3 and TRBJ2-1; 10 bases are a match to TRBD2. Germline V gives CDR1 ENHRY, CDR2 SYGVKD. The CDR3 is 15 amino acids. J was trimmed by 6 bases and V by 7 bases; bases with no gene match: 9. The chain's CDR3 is CAIKQSSGSLNEQFF. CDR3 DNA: TGTGCCATCAAGCAATCTAGCGGGAGCCTCAATGAGCAGTTCTTC.

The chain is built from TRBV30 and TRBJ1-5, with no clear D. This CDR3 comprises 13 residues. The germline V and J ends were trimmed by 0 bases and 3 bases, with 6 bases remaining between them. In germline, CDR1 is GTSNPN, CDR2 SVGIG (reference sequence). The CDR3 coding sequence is TGTGCCTGGAGTGTCTCGTACAATCAGCCCCAGCATTTT. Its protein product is CAWSVSYNQPQHF.

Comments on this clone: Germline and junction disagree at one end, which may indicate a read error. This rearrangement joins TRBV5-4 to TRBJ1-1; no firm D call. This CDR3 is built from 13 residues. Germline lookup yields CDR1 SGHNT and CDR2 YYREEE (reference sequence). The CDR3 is CASRPTENTEVFF. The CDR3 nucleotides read TGTGCCAGCAGGCCGACTGAGAACACTGAAGTTTTCTTT.

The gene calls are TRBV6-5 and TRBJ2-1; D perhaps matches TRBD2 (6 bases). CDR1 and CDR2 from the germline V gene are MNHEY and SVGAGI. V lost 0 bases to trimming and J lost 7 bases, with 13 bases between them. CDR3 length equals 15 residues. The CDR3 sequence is CASSYSAGIGNEQFF. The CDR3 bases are TGTGCCAGCAGTTACTCGGCGGGAATAGGGAATGAGCAGTTCTTC.

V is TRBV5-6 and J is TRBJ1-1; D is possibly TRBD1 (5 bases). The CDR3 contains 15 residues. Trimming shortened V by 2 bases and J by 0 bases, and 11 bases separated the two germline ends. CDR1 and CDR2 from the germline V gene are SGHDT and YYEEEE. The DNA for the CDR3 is TGTGCCAGCAGCTTTGGGGCGGGGCTGAACACTGAAGCTTTCTTT. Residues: CASSFGAGLNTEAFF.

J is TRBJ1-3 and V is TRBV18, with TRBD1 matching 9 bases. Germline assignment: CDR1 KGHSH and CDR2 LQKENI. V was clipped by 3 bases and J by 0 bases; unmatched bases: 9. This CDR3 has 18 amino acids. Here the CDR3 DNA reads TGTGCCAGCTCACCCGTAGGACAGGGGCACCCCTCTGGAAACACCATATATTTT. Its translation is CASSPVGQGHPSGNTIYF.

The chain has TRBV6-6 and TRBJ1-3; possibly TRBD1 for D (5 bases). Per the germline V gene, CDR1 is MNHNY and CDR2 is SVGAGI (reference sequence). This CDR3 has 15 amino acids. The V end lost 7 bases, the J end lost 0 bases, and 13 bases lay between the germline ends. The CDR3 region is CASTSTAPSGNTIYF. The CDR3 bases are TGTGCCAGCACCTCGACAGCCCCCTCTGGAAACACCATATATTTT.

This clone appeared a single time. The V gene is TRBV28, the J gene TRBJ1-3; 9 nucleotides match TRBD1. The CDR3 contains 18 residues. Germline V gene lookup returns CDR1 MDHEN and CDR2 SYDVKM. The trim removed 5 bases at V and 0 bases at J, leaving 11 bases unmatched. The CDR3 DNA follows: TGTGCCAGCAGTCCAATGCGAGGGACAGGGAGCTCTGGAAACACCATATATTTT. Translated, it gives CASSPMRGTGSSGNTIYF. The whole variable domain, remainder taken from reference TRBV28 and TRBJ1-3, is DVKVTQSSRYLVKRTGEKVFLECVQDMDHENMFWYRQDPGLGLRLIYFSYDVKMKEKGDIPEGYSVSREKKERFSLILESASTNQTSMYLCASSPMRGTGSSGNTIYFGEGSWLTVV.

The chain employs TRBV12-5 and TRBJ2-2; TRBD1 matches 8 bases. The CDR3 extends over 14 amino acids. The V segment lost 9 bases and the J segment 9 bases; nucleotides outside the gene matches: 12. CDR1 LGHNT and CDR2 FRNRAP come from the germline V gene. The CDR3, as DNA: TGTGCTAGCCTCCCAGGACAGGGAGTCCGGGAGCTGTTTTTT. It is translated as CASLPGQGVRELFF.

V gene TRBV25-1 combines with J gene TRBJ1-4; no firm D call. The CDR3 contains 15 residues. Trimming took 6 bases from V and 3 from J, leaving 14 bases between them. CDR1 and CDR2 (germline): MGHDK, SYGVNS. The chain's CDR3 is CASSDVQVSNEKLFF. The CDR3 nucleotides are TGTGCCAGCAGCGACGTCCAGGTCTCTAATGAAAAACTGTTTTTT.

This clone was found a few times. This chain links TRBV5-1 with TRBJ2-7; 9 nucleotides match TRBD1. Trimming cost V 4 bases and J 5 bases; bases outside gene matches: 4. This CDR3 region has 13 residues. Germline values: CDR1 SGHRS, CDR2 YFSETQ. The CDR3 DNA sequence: TGCGCCAGCAGCAACAGGGGGCGCGACGAGCAGTACTTC. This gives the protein CASSNRGRDEQYF.

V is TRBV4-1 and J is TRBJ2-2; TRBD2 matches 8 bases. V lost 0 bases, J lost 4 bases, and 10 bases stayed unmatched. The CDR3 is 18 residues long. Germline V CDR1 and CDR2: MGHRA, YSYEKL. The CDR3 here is CASSQDKDLAGLTGELFF. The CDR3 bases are TGCGCCAGCAGCCAAGATAAAGACCTAGCGGGTCTCACCGGGGAGCTGTTTTTT.

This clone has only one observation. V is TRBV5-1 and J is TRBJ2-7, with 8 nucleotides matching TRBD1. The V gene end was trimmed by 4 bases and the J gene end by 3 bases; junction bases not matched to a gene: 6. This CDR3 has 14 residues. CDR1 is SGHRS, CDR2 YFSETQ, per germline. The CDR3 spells CASSLTTGVYEQYF. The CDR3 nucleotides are TGCGCCAGCAGCCTGACGACAGGGGTCTACGAGCAGTACTTC.